These 10 T cell receptor beta chains were sequenced from one sample in a study of beta chain features in type 1 diabetes. Reverse transcription of all isolated RNA meant that expressed TCRB transcripts were sequenced. TCRdb's table, derived via immunoSEQ multiplex PCR, lists solely in-frame clones and lacks some. The data show roughly 370,000 clones, over 11% seen once. Source material: naive CD4+ T cells from blood. Source of these receptors: a man under 40 in good health.

This clone was counted between two and nine times. This chain connects TRBV30 to TRBJ1-4; no reliable D call. This CDR3 is 13 amino acids long. Germline V gene data show CDR1 as GTSNPN and CDR2 as SVGIG (reference sequence). V dropped 8 bases and J dropped 8 bases, with 18 bases sitting between them. CDR3 loop: CAHTQNPREKLFF. The CDR3 coding sequence is TGTGCCCATACACAGAACCCGAGGGAAAAACTGTTTTTT.

The J gene is TRBJ2-3, the V gene TRBV6-6; TRBD1 aligns across 8 bases. CDR1 is MNHNY, CDR2 SVGAGI, per germline (reference sequence). V lost 5 bases and J lost 4; bases outside the gene matches: 8. This CDR3 region has 15 residues. The CDR3 DNA reads as TGTGCCAGCAGTACAGGGGGATCTGCCGCAGATACGCAGTATTTT. Translated, it gives CASSTGGSAADTQYF.

This chain links TRBV30 with TRBJ2-1, with TRBD2 matching 12 bases. Trimming at V came to 0 bases and at J to 9 bases, leaving 12 bases not matched to a gene. Germline CDR1 is GTSNPN and CDR2 is SVGIG (reference sequence). The CDR3 totals 17 residues. CDR3 nucleotide sequence: TGTGCCTGGAGTGTAAAAAGGTCTAGCGGGAGGGTCAGTGAGCAGTTCTTC. This translates into CAWSVKRSSGRVSEQFF.

The J gene is TRBJ2-3, the V gene TRBV10-3, with TRBD1 matching over 9 bases. The CDR3 runs to 14 residues. Germline assignment: CDR1 ENHRY and CDR2 SYGVKD. Losses at the gene ends were 6 bases for V and 4 bases for J; bases not matched to a gene: 5. DNA for the CDR3: TGTGCCATCAGAAGGACAGGGGCATCAGATACGCAGTATTTT. Its translation is CAIRRTGASDTQYF.

This clone has a handful of counts. The chain links TRBV7-9 to TRBJ1-2; D gene ambiguous. Trimming removed 2 bases at V and 9 bases at J, with 16 bases between. CDR1 SEHNR and CDR2 FQNEAQ come from the germline V gene (reference sequence). This CDR3 comprises 14 residues. The CDR3 DNA reads as TGTGCCAGCAGCTTACTAGGGAGGAGCAAGAGCTACACCTTC. Its translation: CASSLLGRSKSYTF. The full variable domain, completed using reference TRBV7-9 and TRBJ1-2, is DTGVSQNPRHKITKRGQNVTFRCDPISEHNRLYWYRQTLGQGPEFLTYFQNEAQLEKSRLLSDRFSAERPKGSFSTLEIQRTEQGDSAMYLCASSLLGRSKSYTFGSGTRLTVV.

The chain's CDR3 is CASSPQGGQPQHF. The CDR3 region has the DNA TGTGCCAGCAGCCCCCAGGGTGGTCAGCCCCAGCATTTT. This chain links TRBV5-6 with TRBJ1-5; TRBD1 might be the D (5 bases). V was trimmed by 4 bases and J by 6 bases, leaving 11 bases between them. The CDR3 spans 13 residues. Germline-derived CDR1 and CDR2 are SGHDT and YYEEEE.

To note about this clone: One base away lies a much larger clone, so this may be a sequencing read error. The chain has TRBV5-6 and TRBJ2-1, with D unclear. CDR1 is SGHDT and CDR2 is YYEEEE in the germline V gene. CDR3 length: 11 residues. Trimming took off 3 bases at V and 3 bases at J, with 1 base between the two ends. The CDR3, as DNA: TGTGCCAGCAGCTACTACAATGAGCAGTTCTTC. Residues: CASSYYNEQFF. Looking up the rest from reference TRBV5-6 and TRBJ2-1 gives the full variable domain: DAGVTQSPTHLIKTRGQQVTLRCSPKSGHDTVSWYQQALGQGPQFIFQYYEEEERQRGNFPDRFSGHQFPNYSSELNVNALLLGDSALYLCASSYYNEQFFGPGTRLTVL.

This clone was recorded once. In DNA form, the CDR3 reads TGTGCCAGCAGCCAAGAGGTCGGGACTAGCGGGAGGACAGATACGCAGTATTTT. Protein: CASSQEVGTSGRTDTQYF. This chain joins TRBV4-2 and TRBJ2-3, with TRBD2 identical over 15 bases. This CDR3 comprises 18 residues. Trimming took 0 bases from V and 3 from J; bases not matched to a gene: 4. Per the germline V gene, CDR1 is LGHNA and CDR2 is YNFKEQ.

This clone was picked up a small number of times. The V and J genes are TRBV7-2 and TRBJ2-1; either TRBD1 or TRBD2 may fit D (5 bases each). Germline V gene data show CDR1 as SGHTA and CDR2 as FQGNSA. The CDR3 length is 13 residues. V gave up 5 bases and J gave up 8 bases, with 13 bases separating them. The CDR3 DNA reads TGTGCCAGCAGCGCCAGACGGGGCTATGAGCAGTTCTTC. It specifies CASSARRGYEQFF.

This clone was counted a few times. V is TRBV10-3 and J is TRBJ2-1; D is undetermined. The CDR3 length is 14 residues. Looked up from germline, CDR1 is ENHRY and CDR2 is SYGVKD. Trimming pared 6 bases from V and 7 bases from J, leaving 16 bases between. The CDR3 DNA sequence: TGTGCCATCAGGCCGGACCTGATCCCGAATGAGCAGTTCTTC. Protein product: CAIRPDLIPNEQFF.